This TCR beta chain comes out of a study of CXCR3-negative and CXCR3-positive naive CD8 T cells. General observations from the study: The study found that naive CXCR3-negative and CXCR3-positive cells shared TRBV-TRBJ usage, while memory cells differed. In CXCR3-positive naive cells, the TRB CDR3s were more hydrophobic than in CXCR3-negative naive cells.

In preparing the TRB cDNA libraries, 5' RACE with UMI labels was used. TCRdb re-called the 5' RACE reads, yielding one record per CDR3 amino acid sequence without DNA. The sample holds over 70,000 distinct CDR3 sequences. Germline V lookup: CDR1 SQVTM, CDR2 ANQGSEA. The CDR3 sequence is 13 residues long. With regard to this clonotype: The antigen is unknown.

Naive CD8+ T cells displayed a CD45RO-CCR7+CD27+CD95- phenotype. The V gene is TRBV29-1, the J gene TRBJ1-3; TCRdb calls TRBD1, which cannot be checked without DNA. The sequence came from a human donor in good health. Some clones in this sample may be carry-over from other donors' samples. The specimen was naive CXCR3- CD8+ T cells from blood. As to subset: CD45RO-CCR7+CD27+CD95- naive CD8+ T cells lacking CXCR3 (TNR3-). The CDR3 spells CSVTGSSGNTIYF.